The TCR beta chain under discussion was sequenced for a study of blood T cell repertoires in COVID-19. Study-wide context: The origin of the acute and convalescent COVID-19 samples was the United States, Italy and Spain. The cDNA or gDNA used as material had been derived from T cells, B-cell-depleted T cells, or PBMCs.

Per the authors' pipeline: Estimation of nucleated cell counts relied on the amplification of reference gene primers. Sequenced by immunoSEQ multiplex PCR; TCRdb stores in-frame clones only, minus some. That table gives V, J and clone size, and the DNA gave D and trimming. The sample yields around 250,000 clones, around 81% seen once. V dropped 2 bases and J dropped 4; count of bases not matched to a gene: 4. This CDR3 comprises 14 residues. Germline V gene lookup returns CDR1 SGHNT and CDR2 YYREEE (reference sequence). This TCR came from a man aged 50 to 60 with active or convalescent COVID-19. Input material: peripheral blood. The rearrangement uses TRBV5-4 and TRBJ2-7, with TRBD1 identical over 9 bases. The CDR3 DNA sequence: TGTGCCAGCAGCTTAGGGGGACAGGGTTACGAGCAGTACTTC. Its translation: CASSLGGQGYEQYF.